Following are 5 T cell receptor beta chains from one sample sequenced in a study of monozygotic twins with inflammatory bowel disease. From the 5' RACE reads, TCRdb lists one entry per CDR3 protein and no DNA. The table for this sample gives approximately 420,000 distinct CDR3 sequences. Material for sequencing was blood. All receptors come from a human donor with ulcerative colitis or Crohn's disease, or a healthy co-twin of an affected twin (not recorded which).

The chain has TRBV5-5 and TRBJ1-2. CDR1 and CDR2 (germline): SGHKS, YYEKEE (reference sequence). The CDR3 is made up of 14 amino acids. CDR3 residues: CASSLSEENYGYTF. Full variable domain (missing parts from reference TRBV5-5 and TRBJ1-2): DAGVTQSPTHLIKTRGQQVTLRCSPISGHKSVSWYQQVLGQGPQFIFQYYEKEERGRGNFPDRFSARQFPNYSSELNVNALLLGDSALYLCASSLSEENYGYTFGSGTRLTVV.

J is TRBJ2-7 and V is TRBV20-1; the D call from TCRdb, TRBD2, cannot be confirmed without DNA. The length of the CDR3 is 16 residues. Per the germline V gene, CDR1 is DFQATT and CDR2 is SNEGSKA (reference sequence). CDR3: CSASGTSGGRREEQYF.

The chain recombines TRBV20-1 with TRBJ1-1. This CDR3 is built from 12 residues. The germline gives CDR1 DFQATT, CDR2 SNEGSKA (reference sequence). CDR3 sequence reads: CSAQGRYTEAFF.

This sequence joins TRBV10-3 and TRBJ2-3. The germline V gene encodes CDR1 ENHRY and CDR2 SYGVKD. The CDR3 contains 12 residues. CDR3 residues: CATTMDQDTQYF.

The chain couples TRBV20-1 to TRBJ2-1; absent DNA, TCRdb's TRBD1 call cannot be checked. This CDR3 region has 13 residues. Germline V gene lookup returns CDR1 DFQATT and CDR2 SNEGSKA (reference sequence). The CDR3 loop is CSARSGQGVEQFF.